One T cell receptor beta chain is described in this entry. The sample belongs to a study of blood T cell repertoires in COVID-19. Assay: immunoSEQ multiplex PCR; the TCRdb copy retains only in-frame clones and omits some. The table lists approximately 380,000 clones, roughly 92% of them singletons. This CDR3 comprises 17 residues. Germline V gene data show CDR1 as SGHNT and CDR2 as YYREEE (reference sequence). J lost 2 bases, V lost 1 base, and 8 bases had no gene match. The sequence came from a woman aged 40 to 50 who had been exposed to COVID-19. The V gene is TRBV5-4, the J gene TRBJ2-3; 9 bases agree with TRBD2. The sequencing sample was made of PBMCs or T cells enriched from blood (not recorded which). The CDR3 loop is CASSLFSASGDTDTQYF. The CDR3 region has the DNA TGTGCCAGCAGCTTGTTCTCGGCTAGCGGGGACACAGATACGCAGTATTTT.